This T cell receptor beta chain comes out of a study of cytomegalovirus exposure and HLA in healthy donors. General study results and limits: It was approximately 160 TCR beta chains that were listed as cytomegalovirus-associated. The study dropped some indistinguishable V segments, TRBV6-2 and TRBV6-3 among them.

A word on this clone: Its antigen is undetermined.

The CDR3 runs to 14 residues. Germline V gives CDR1 SGHRS, CDR2 YFSETQ. Trimming took off 4 bases at V and 4 bases at J, with 15 bases between the two ends. The PCR employed 60 Vbeta primers together with 13 Jbeta primers. In the original analysis: There were about 80 million unique TCR beta chains by a later count, and approximately 11 million of them were shared. Measured with immunoSEQ multiplex PCR; TCRdb has only the in-frame clones, and not every one. The DNA gave D and trimming, while V, J and clone size come from that table. The table includes 140,000 or so clones, approximately 80% detected once.

This chain links TRBV5-1 with TRBJ2-7, with D perhaps TRBD1 (6 bases). The receptor comes from a woman younger than 30 in good health and CMV-seropositive. Sequencing used PBMCs. CDR3 nucleotides: TGCGCCAGCAGCCTACGGACAGCTACATACGAGCAGTACTTC. Translation gives CASSLRTATYEQYF.